What follows are 19 T cell receptor beta chains derived from one specimen sequenced in a study of blood T cell repertoires in COVID-19. The assay was immunoSEQ multiplex PCR, and TCRdb's table has in-frame clones only and misses some. The repertoire holds more than 95,000 clones, with 65% to 90% as singletons. Material for sequencing was peripheral blood. Receptors were obtained from a man aged 50 to 59 with acute or convalescent COVID-19.

The chain recombines TRBV7-9 with TRBJ2-1; D uncertain. Germline-derived CDR1 and CDR2 are SEHNR and FQNEAQ (reference sequence). The CDR3 has 12 amino acids. Trimming removed 5 bases from V and 7 bases from J, with 9 bases in between. CDR3 DNA sequence: TGTGCCAGCAGCATCCTCGGGAATGAGCAGTTCTTC. This translates into CASSILGNEQFF.

The V and J genes are TRBV6-1 and TRBJ2-3; weak D call: TRBD2 (6 bases). Trimming pared 4 bases from V and 4 bases from J, leaving 21 bases between. The CDR3 length is 17 residues. Germline V gene lookup returns CDR1 MNHNS and CDR2 SASEGT. The CDR3 loop is CASSVYPTSGGADTQYF. The CDR3 DNA is TGTGCCAGCAGTGTATACCCGACTAGTGGAGGTGCAGATACGCAGTATTTT.

CDR3 bases: TGCGCCAGCAGAGACAGGGGGCCAGGGCAGCCCCAGCATTTT. Its translation: CASRDRGPGQPQHF. V and J are TRBV10-2 and TRBJ1-5, with 10 bases matching TRBD1. J gave up 7 bases and V 6 bases, and 6 bases lay outside the gene matches. Germline CDR1 reads WSHSY; CDR2 reads SAAADI. CDR3 size: 14 residues.

V and J are TRBV5-3 and TRBJ2-2; 8 positions agree with TRBD2. TRBV5-3 is labeled an ORF, and its function is uncertain. With V trimmed by 3 bases and J by 4 bases, 17 bases remained unmatched. The length of the CDR3 is 19 residues. The chain's CDR3 is CARSSSPFTRGGGTGELFF. CDR3 coding DNA: TGTGCCAGAAGCTCATCCCCATTTACTCGGGGGGGCGGCACCGGGGAGCTGTTTTTT.

The chain recombines TRBV4-2 with TRBJ2-1; unclear D gene. Trimming stripped 3 bases from V and 4 bases from J, with 13 bases between. This CDR3 is 15 amino acids long. Germline V gene lookup returns CDR1 LGHNA and CDR2 YNFKEQ. For the CDR3, the DNA is TGTGCCAGCAGCCACCTTGACTTGGATTACAATGAGCAGTTCTTC. Its protein is CASSHLDLDYNEQFF.

The chain employs TRBV18 and TRBJ2-6; weak D call: TRBD1 (5 bases). Germline V gene sequence: CDR1 KGHSH, CDR2 LQKENI. CDR3 length: 17 amino acids. Trimming shortened V by 6 bases and J by 6 bases, and 21 bases separated the two germline ends. DNA for the CDR3: TGTGCCAGCTCGCTGGCTGGGGCCTCTGGGGCGGCCAACGTCCTGACTTTC. This sequence encodes CASSLAGASGAANVLTF.

The chain has TRBV5-8 and TRBJ1-6, with 7 nucleotides matching TRBD1. The V segment lost 2 bases and the J segment 2 bases; nucleotides outside the gene matches: 7. Looked up from germline, CDR1 is SGHTS and CDR2 is YDEGEE. CDR3 size: 17 residues. CDR3 loop: CASSLFATGTYNSPLHF. The CDR3 region has the DNA TGTGCCAGCAGCTTATTCGCGACAGGGACCTATAATTCACCCCTCCACTTT.

This clone was seen only once. The chain recombines TRBV18 with TRBJ2-1; TRBD2 might be the D (5 bases). This CDR3 is built from 16 residues. Germline-derived CDR1 and CDR2 are KGHSH and LQKENI. V was cut by 0 bases and J by 3 bases, with 12 bases left in between. The CDR3, as DNA: TGTGCCAGCTCACCACCGGTCGGGGAACGCTACAATGAGCAGTTCTTC. It translates to CASSPPVGERYNEQFF.

V and J are TRBV5-1 and TRBJ2-7, with 8 bases aligning to TRBD1. The CDR3 has 15 residues. The trim removed 1 base at V and 2 bases at J, leaving 5 bases unmatched. CDR1 is SGHRS, CDR2 YFSETQ, per germline. CDR3 in DNA: TGCGCCAGCAGCTTGCAGACGGACAGGGCCTACGAGCAGTACTTC. This encodes CASSLQTDRAYEQYF.

This clone was detected once. The rearrangement joins TRBV30 to TRBJ2-6; the match to TRBD2 covers 8 bases. Germline CDR1 GTSNPN, CDR2 SVGIG (reference sequence). The length of the CDR3 is 16 residues. Germline trimming cut 4 bases from V and 1 base from J; bases unmatched to any gene: 6. CDR3 region: CAWTGGRISGANVLTF. CDR3 DNA: TGTGCCTGGACGGGGGGGAGGATATCTGGGGCCAACGTCCTGACTTTC. Filled out from reference TRBV30 and TRBJ2-6, the complete variable domain reads SQTIHQWPATLVQPVGSPLSLECTVEGTSNPNLYWYRQAAGRGLQLLFYSVGIGQISSEVPQNLSASRPQDRQFILSSKKLLLSDSGFYLCAWTGGRISGANVLTFGAGSRLTVL.

This clone has just a few counts. V is TRBV9 and J is TRBJ2-3, with 8 positions matching TRBD2. The V gene's germline CDR1 is SGDLS and CDR2 YYNGEE. CDR3 length: 15 amino acids. Trimming took 2 bases from V and 0 from J; bases not matched to a gene: 2. The CDR3 here is CASSVSGTSTDTQYF. The CDR3 nucleotides are TGTGCCAGCAGCGTTAGCGGGACTAGCACAGATACGCAGTATTTT.

V gene TRBV27 combines with J gene TRBJ1-6; a possible D gene is TRBD1 (6 bases). Per germline, CDR1 MNHEY and CDR2 SMNVEV (reference sequence). With 8 bases removed from V and 2 bases from J, the gap between germline ends came to 13 bases. The length of the CDR3 is 15 residues. The CDR3, as DNA: TGTGCCAGCTGTACAGGGCCTACCTATAATTCACCCCTCCACTTT. It translates to CASCTGPTYNSPLHF.

The CDR3 spells CATSDKGARTGELFF. The CDR3 DNA follows: TGTGCCACCAGTGATAAGGGGGCTCGCACCGGGGAGCTGTTTTTT. The chain has TRBV24-1 and TRBJ2-2; 7 nucleotides agree with TRBD1. Germline assignment: CDR1 KGHDR and CDR2 SFDVKD. This CDR3 has 15 amino acids. V lost 3 bases, J lost 4 bases, and 4 bases stayed unmatched.

This clone appeared a few times. The chain is built from TRBV7-9 and TRBJ2-2; TRBD1 agrees at 7 bases. Germline V lookup: CDR1 SEHNR, CDR2 FQNEAQ (reference sequence). The J segment lost 4 bases and the V segment lost 5 bases, leaving 7 bases of the junction unmatched. The CDR3 sequence is 15 residues long. As DNA, the CDR3 is TGTGCCAGCAGCAAGGGACAGTCGGGCACCGGGGAGCTGTTTTTT. Amino acid sequence: CASSKGQSGTGELFF.

The V gene is TRBV5-6, the J gene TRBJ1-4; no clear D gene. Germline lookup yields CDR1 SGHDT and CDR2 YYEEEE. The CDR3 loop spans 15 amino acids. V shed 6 bases and J shed 7 bases, with 19 bases lying between them. CDR3 region: CASIKAGSAPEKLFF. CDR3 nucleotides: TGTGCCAGCATTAAGGCGGGAAGCGCCCCTGAAAAACTGTTTTTT.

The chain is built from TRBV3-1 (or the pseudogene TRBV3-2) and TRBJ2-3; the match to TRBD1 covers 12 bases. The junction had 4 bases not matched to a gene; V was cut back by 2 bases and J by 4 bases. CDR3 size: 16 residues. The germline V gene encodes CDR1 LGHDT and CDR2 YNNKEL (reference sequence). CDR3 sequence reads: CASSQSGTGGADTQYF. The CDR3 nucleotides are TGTGCCAGCAGCCAATCCGGGACAGGGGGCGCAGATACGCAGTATTTT.

The rearrangement joins TRBV25-1 to TRBJ2-1, with 7 nucleotides matching TRBD1. Germline V gives CDR1 MGHDK, CDR2 SYGVNS. The CDR3 sequence is 18 residues long. The V and J ends lost 7 bases and 1 base, in that order; junction bases with no gene match: 16. The CDR3 sequence: CASTKGARGAMSYNEQFF. The CDR3 DNA sequence: TGTGCCAGCACGAAGGGGGCCCGGGGAGCGATGTCCTACAATGAGCAGTTCTTC.

This rearrangement joins TRBV29-1 to TRBJ1-5; TRBD1 matches 10 bases. V was pared by 4 bases and J by 6 bases, with 12 bases of the junction left unmatched. CDR3 size: 16 residues. The germline gives CDR1 SQVTM, CDR2 ANQGSEA. CDR3 sequence: CSVVFGTGVSGQPQHF. DNA of the CDR3: TGCAGCGTTGTATTCGGGACAGGGGTATCTGGTCAGCCCCAGCATTTT.

DNA of the CDR3: TGTGCCAGCAGCCGCACCCGGGACAGGGAGAATGAGCAGTTCTTC. Its translation: CASSRTRDRENEQFF. V is TRBV3-1 (or the pseudogene TRBV3-2) and J is TRBJ2-1; 9 bases are shared with TRBD1. This CDR3 is built from 15 residues. The V gene's germline CDR1 is LGHDT and CDR2 YNNKEL (reference sequence). The V and J ends lost 4 bases and 7 bases, in that order; junction bases with no gene match: 8.